One and the same sample provided the 11 T cell receptor beta chains below, sequenced in a study of blood T cell repertoires in COVID-19. TCRdb's table, derived via immunoSEQ multiplex PCR, lists solely in-frame clones and lacks some. Here the sample spans 100,000 to 150,000 clones, around 80% being singletons. Sequenced sample: peripheral blood. The receptors stem from a man aged 30-40 years with COVID-19, enrolled during active disease.

This clone showed up just a few times. The gene calls are TRBV6-4 and TRBJ2-2; 8 nucleotides align to TRBD1. V shed 5 bases, J shed 4 bases, and the junction held 6 bases outside the gene matches. Germline V gene data show CDR1 as MRHNA and CDR2 as SNTAGT. The CDR3 has 15 amino acids. CDR3 sequence: CASSREQGGTGELFF. In DNA, the CDR3 is TGTGCCAGCAGTAGAGAACAGGGGGGCACCGGGGAGCTGTTTTTT.

CDR3 sequence: CASSAGGLNEKLFF. The CDR3 region has the DNA TGTGCCAGCAGTGCAGGGGGGCTTAATGAAAAACTGTTTTTT. The V gene is TRBV2, the J gene TRBJ1-4; 7 positions agree with TRBD1. This CDR3 has 14 residues. Germline V gene lookup returns CDR1 SNHLY and CDR2 FYNNEI. V shed 4 bases, J shed 4 bases, and the junction held 3 bases outside the gene matches.

This chain connects TRBV4-2 to TRBJ2-3; TRBD1 matches at 9 bases. V trimming: 8 bases; J trimming: 1 base; junction bases outside the gene matches: 7. In germline, CDR1 is LGHNA, CDR2 YNFKEQ. The CDR3 loop spans 15 amino acids. The CDR3 sequence: CASREGDRGTDTQYF. CDR3 nucleotides: TGTGCCAGCCGGGAAGGGGACAGGGGCACAGATACGCAGTATTTT.

This clone occurred a few times. The rearrangement uses TRBV7-9 and TRBJ1-6, with 7 nucleotides matching TRBD1. In germline, CDR1 is SEHNR, CDR2 FQNEAQ (reference sequence). The CDR3 length is 13 residues. Trimming cost V 5 bases and J 10 bases; bases outside gene matches: 5. This CDR3 reads CASSPTGASPLHF. The CDR3, as DNA: TGTGCCAGCAGCCCCACAGGGGCCTCACCCCTCCACTTT. The full variable domain, rest sourced from reference TRBV7-9 and TRBJ1-6, is DTGVSQNPRHKITKRGQNVTFRCDPISEHNRLYWYRQTLGQGPEFLTYFQNEAQLEKSRLLSDRFSAERPKGSFSTLEIQRTEQGDSAMYLCASSPTGASPLHFGNGTRLTVT.

V is TRBV3-1 (or the pseudogene TRBV3-2) and J is TRBJ1-2, with D hard to call. Germline CDR1 is LGHDT and CDR2 is YNNKEL (reference sequence). The CDR3 has 15 residues. The ends were cut back, 0 bases at V and 8 bases at J, with 16 bases in the middle. The CDR3 sequence is CASSQDVREVWGYTF. The DNA for the CDR3 is TGTGCCAGCAGCCAAGATGTGAGGGAGGTTTGGGGCTACACCTTC.

The chain recombines TRBV14 with TRBJ2-3, with 7 bases lining up with TRBD1. V trimming: 8 bases; J trimming: 4 bases; junction bases outside the gene matches: 6. CDR3 size: 13 residues. Germline V gene sequence: CDR1 SGHDN, CDR2 FVKESK. CDR3 sequence: CASSRTGADTQYF. CDR3 bases: TGTGCCAGCTCAAGAACAGGGGCAGATACGCAGTATTTT.

This clone showed up just once. The rearrangement uses TRBV19 and TRBJ2-2; 7 nucleotides line up with TRBD1. Germline V gene sequence: CDR1 LNHDA, CDR2 SQIVND (reference sequence). V was pared by 5 bases and J by 1 base, with 7 bases of the junction left unmatched. The CDR3 spans 16 residues. Here the CDR3 DNA reads TGTGCCAGTAGTGACACAGGGGTCCTGAACACCGGGGAGCTGTTTTTT. Amino acid sequence: CASSDTGVLNTGELFF.

The J gene is TRBJ2-3, the V gene TRBV29-1; no definite D call. Between the trimmed V and J ends, which lost 0 bases and 6 bases, there was a span of 19 bases. Germline CDR1 is SQVTM and CDR2 is ANQGSEA. The CDR3 sequence is 16 residues long. The CDR3: CSVEDPARRMGDTQYF. The CDR3 region has the DNA TGCAGCGTTGAAGATCCGGCTCGAAGGATGGGCGATACGCAGTATTTT.

Ten or more counts support this clone. The chain links TRBV28 to TRBJ2-7; D not certain. Trimming left V 4 bases short and J 5 bases short, with 18 bases between. This CDR3 is built from 15 residues. CDR1 is MDHEN, CDR2 SYDVKM, per germline. The CDR3 bases are TGTGCCAGCAGTTCCCCTGGCGGCTGGCTTCACGAGCAGTACTTC. This gives the protein CASSSPGGWLHEQYF.

This CDR3 reads CATSAKTGTSGGELFF. As DNA, the CDR3 is TGTGCCACCAGTGCTAAAACCGGGACTAGCGGCGGGGAGCTGTTTTTT. The rearrangement links TRBV24-1 to TRBJ2-2, with 11 bases lining up with TRBD2. The V segment lost 5 bases and the J segment 7 bases; nucleotides outside the gene matches: 8. The CDR3 contains 16 residues. Germline CDR1 is KGHDR and CDR2 is SFDVKD.

The chain recombines TRBV2 with TRBJ1-5; D uncertain. This CDR3 has 12 amino acids. The germline gives CDR1 SNHLY, CDR2 FYNNEI. Deletions cut 8 bases from V and 7 bases from J, with 12 bases between. The CDR3 spells CASSAPRQPQHF. CDR3 DNA sequence: TGTGCCAGCTCCGCACCCCGGCAGCCCCAGCATTTT.